A selection of T cell receptor beta chains follows, all from one sample in a study of tumor-infiltrating lymphocytes in primary liver carcinoma. Via MiXCR, TCRdb re-called the multiplex PCR reads, giving one row per CDR3 protein. The sample consists of about 100,000 distinct CDR3 sequences, about two thirds of them appearing once. Material: liver tumor tissue from sampling region 2. Receptor source: a woman aged 55-70 years with primary liver carcinoma and hepatitis B virus infection. Both conserved end residues are part of each CDR3. D genes are given only for firm matches. Clone size is shown for a subset of rows, as once, few, many or a class of expanded clone.

CDR3 protein	CDR3 DNA	V gene	J gene	D gene	clone size
CASSSSGGIYNEKFF	TGTGCCAGCAGTTCTAGCGGGGGAATTTACAATGAGAAGTTCTTC	TRBV28	TRBJ2-1	TRBD2	.
CASRAGESNYGYTF	TGTGCCAGCAGAGCCGGGGAATCTAACTATGGCTACACCTTC	TRBV5-4	TRBJ1-2	.	once
CASSFEGRGLYHHEQFF	TGTGCCAGCAGTTTCGAGGGCAGGGGGTTATATCACCATGAGCAGTTCTTC	TRBV28	TRBJ2-1	TRBD1	few
CASSFWEKTTSEQYF	TGTGCCAGCAGCTTCTGGGAAAAGACAACTAGCGAGCAGTACTTC	TRBV7-9	TRBJ2-7	.	.
CASTQHRGQGHNQPQHF	TGTGCCAGCACTCAACATAGGGGACAGGGCCACAATCAGCCCCAGCATTTT	TRBV6-1	TRBJ1-5	TRBD1	many
CASAPEGAAQYF	TGTGCTAGTGCCCCAGAGGGGGCGGCGCAGTATTTT	TRBV12-5	TRBJ2-3	TRBD1	many
CASSERDGGASHEEYF	TGTGCTAGCAGTGAAAGAGATGGCGGTGCGAGCCACGAGGAGTACTTC	TRBV6-1	TRBJ2-7	.	once
CASSPTPGAKEALYF	TGTGCCAGCAGCCCCACCCCGGGAGCAAAAGAGGCCCTGTACTTC	TRBV4-2	TRBJ2-5	.	.
CASSRSDRLNTEAFF	TGTGCCAGCAGTCGCTCGGACAGACTGAACACTGAAGCTTTCTTT	TRBV12-3/TRBV12-4	TRBJ1-1	.	medium-sized
CANSQTGGNTF	TGTGCCAACAGTCAGACAGGAGGTAACACCTTC	TRBV6-6	TRBJ1-2	.	.
CASNRGVNTEAFF	TGTGCCAGCAACCGGGGGGTTAACACTGAAGCTTTCTTT	TRBV12-3/TRBV12-4	TRBJ1-1	.	many
CASSRRTGETGNTIYF	TGTGCCAGCTCACGACGGACAGGCGAGACAGGAAACACCATATATTTT	TRBV18	TRBJ1-3	TRBD1	.
CSVYTDTHYF	TGCAGCGTCTACACAGATACGCATTATTTT	TRBV29-1	TRBJ2-3	.	once
CASTDVGRQFF	TGTGCCAGCACCGACGTGGGTCGGCAGTTCTTC	TRBV6-5	TRBJ2-1	.	many
CAMGKQGVSYNEQFF	TGTGCCATGGGGAAACAGGGGGTCTCCTACAATGAGCAGTTCTTC	TRBV10-3	TRBJ2-1	TRBD1	many
CASSFDRGYEQQF	TGTGCCAGCAGCTTCGATCGGGGCTACGAGCAGCAATTC	TRBV11-2	TRBJ2-7	.	.
CASSLQSRTDTQYF	TGCGCCAGCAGCTTACAGAGCAGGACAGATACGCAGTATTTT	TRBV5-1	TRBJ2-3	.	.
CATASGGQGRETQYF	TGTGCCACTGCATCGGGCGGACAGGGGAGAGAGACCCAGTACTTC	TRBV28	TRBJ2-5	TRBD1	.
CASSYSGVETQYF	TGTGCCAGCAGTTACTCGGGTGTGGAGACCCAGTACTTC	TRBV6-6	TRBJ2-5	.	.
CASSQDTGSGSYNSPLHF	TGCGCCAGCAGCCAAGATACCGGGTCGGGCTCCTATAATTCACCCCTCCACTTT	TRBV4-1	TRBJ1-6	.	many
CASSLYSASANTGELFF	TGTGCCAGCAGCTTATACAGTGCTAGTGCGAACACCGGGGAGCTGTTTTTT	TRBV11-3	TRBJ2-2	.	.
CASSLEFRVETQYF	TGTGCCAGCAGCTTAGAGTTCAGGGTTGAGACCCAGTACTTC	TRBV11-2	TRBJ2-5	.	medium-sized
CTWSPPETGELFF	TGTACCTGGAGTCCCCCAGAGACCGGGGAGCTGTTTTTT	TRBV30	TRBJ2-2	.	.
CASSRPGESEKLFF	TGTGCCAGCAGTCGACCGGGAGAGAGTGAAAAACTGTTTTTT	TRBV28	TRBJ1-4	.	.
CASSTLAGVGDTQYF	TGCGCCAGCAGTACCCTCGCGGGAGTCGGTGATACGCAGTATTTT	TRBV5-1	TRBJ2-3	TRBD2	many
CASRGGDNQPHHF	TGTGCCAGCAGGGGGGGAGACAATCAGCCCCACCATTTT	TRBV6-6	TRBJ1-5	.	.
CAISLGLPTVTQYF	TGTGCCATTAGCCTGGGACTGCCCACAGTTACGCAGTATTTT	TRBV11-2	TRBJ2-3	.	.
CASSFGGETQYF	TGTGCCAGCAGTTTCGGCGGAGAGACCCAGTACTTC	TRBV28	TRBJ2-5	.	once